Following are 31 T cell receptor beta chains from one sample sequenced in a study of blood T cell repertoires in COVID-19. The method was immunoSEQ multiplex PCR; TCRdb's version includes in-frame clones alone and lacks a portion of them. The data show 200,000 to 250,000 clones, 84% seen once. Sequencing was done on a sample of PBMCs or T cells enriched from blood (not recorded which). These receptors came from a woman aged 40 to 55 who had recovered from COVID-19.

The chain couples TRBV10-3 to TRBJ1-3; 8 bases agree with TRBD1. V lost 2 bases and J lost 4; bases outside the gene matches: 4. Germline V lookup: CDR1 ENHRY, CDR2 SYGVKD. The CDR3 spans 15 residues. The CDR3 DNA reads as TGTGCCATCAGTGAGCCCCGGACAGGGGGAAACACCATATATTTT. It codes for CAISEPRTGGNTIYF.

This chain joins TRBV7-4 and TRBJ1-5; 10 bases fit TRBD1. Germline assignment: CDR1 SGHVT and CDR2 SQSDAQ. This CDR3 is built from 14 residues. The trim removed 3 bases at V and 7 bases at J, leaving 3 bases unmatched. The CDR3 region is CASSLGQGQQPQHF. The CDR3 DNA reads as TGTGCCAGCAGCTTGGGACAGGGGCAACAGCCCCAGCATTTT.

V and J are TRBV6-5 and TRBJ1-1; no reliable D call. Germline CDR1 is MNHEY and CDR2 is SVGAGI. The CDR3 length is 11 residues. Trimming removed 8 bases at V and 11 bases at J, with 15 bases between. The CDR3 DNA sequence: TGTGCCAGCGGGCAAGAAGGATGGGCTTTCTTT. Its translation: CASGQEGWAFF.

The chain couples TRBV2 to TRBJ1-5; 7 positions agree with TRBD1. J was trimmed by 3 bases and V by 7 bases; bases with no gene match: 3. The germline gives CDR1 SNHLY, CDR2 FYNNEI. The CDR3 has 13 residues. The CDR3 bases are TGTGCCAGCATGACAGGGTCCAATCAGCCCCAGCATTTT. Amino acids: CASMTGSNQPQHF. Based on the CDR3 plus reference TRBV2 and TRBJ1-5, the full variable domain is EPEVTQTPSHQVTQMGQEVILRCVPISNHLYFYWYRQILGQKVEFLVSFYNNEISEKSEIFDDQFSVERPDGSNFTLKIRSTKLEDSAMYFCASMTGSNQPQHFGDGTRLSIL.

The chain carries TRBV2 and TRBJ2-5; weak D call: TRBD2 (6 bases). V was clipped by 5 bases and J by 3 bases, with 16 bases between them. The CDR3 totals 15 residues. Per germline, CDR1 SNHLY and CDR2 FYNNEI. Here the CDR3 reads CASSLGGRTKETQYF. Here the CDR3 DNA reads TGTGCCAGCAGTCTCGGTGGCCGGACTAAAGAGACCCAGTACTTC.

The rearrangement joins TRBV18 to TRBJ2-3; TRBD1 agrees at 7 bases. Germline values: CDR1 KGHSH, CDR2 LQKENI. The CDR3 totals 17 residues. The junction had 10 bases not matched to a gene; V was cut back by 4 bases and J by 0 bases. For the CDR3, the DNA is TGTGCCAGCTCACGAAACTCCGGGACAGCTAGCACAGATACGCAGTATTTT. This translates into CASSRNSGTASTDTQYF.

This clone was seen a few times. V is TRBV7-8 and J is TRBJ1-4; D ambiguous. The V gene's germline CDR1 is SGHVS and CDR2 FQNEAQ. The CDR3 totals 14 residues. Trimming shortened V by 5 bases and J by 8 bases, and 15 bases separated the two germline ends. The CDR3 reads CASSRGLVGEKLFF. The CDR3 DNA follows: TGTGCCAGCAGCCGAGGACTAGTCGGCGAAAAACTGTTTTTT.

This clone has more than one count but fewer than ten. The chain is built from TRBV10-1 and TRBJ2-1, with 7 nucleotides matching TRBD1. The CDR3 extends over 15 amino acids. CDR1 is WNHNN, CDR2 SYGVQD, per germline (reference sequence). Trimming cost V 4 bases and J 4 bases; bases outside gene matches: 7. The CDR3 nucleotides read TGCGCCAGCAGTGTCGGTACAGGGGCGTACAATGAGCAGTTCTTC. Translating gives CASSVGTGAYNEQFF.

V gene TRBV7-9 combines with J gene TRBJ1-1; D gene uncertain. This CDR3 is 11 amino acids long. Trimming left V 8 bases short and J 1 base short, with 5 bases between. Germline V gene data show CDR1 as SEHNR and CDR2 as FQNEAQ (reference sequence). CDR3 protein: CASLRNTEAFF. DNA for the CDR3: TGTGCCAGCCTGAGGAACACTGAAGCTTTCTTT.

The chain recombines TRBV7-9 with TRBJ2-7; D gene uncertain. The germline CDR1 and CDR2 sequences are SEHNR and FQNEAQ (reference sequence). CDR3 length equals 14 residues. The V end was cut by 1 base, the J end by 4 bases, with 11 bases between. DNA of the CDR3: TGTGCCAGCAGCTTAGACGGTCCCTGGTACGAGCAGTACTTC. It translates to CASSLDGPWYEQYF.

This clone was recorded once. The CDR3 region has the DNA TGTGCCAGCAGCCAAACTAGCGGGAGTTTCTCCAATGAGCAGTTCTTC. Protein product: CASSQTSGSFSNEQFF. The V gene is TRBV14, the J gene TRBJ2-1; the match to TRBD2 covers 11 bases. J lost 6 bases, V lost 2 bases, and 6 bases had no gene match. Germline V gene data show CDR1 as SGHDN and CDR2 as FVKESK. CDR3 length: 16 residues.

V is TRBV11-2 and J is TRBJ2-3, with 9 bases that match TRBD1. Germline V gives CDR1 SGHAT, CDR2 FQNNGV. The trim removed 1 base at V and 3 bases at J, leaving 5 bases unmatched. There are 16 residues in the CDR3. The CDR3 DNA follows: TGTGCCAGCAGCTTAGCGACAGGGGGAGCGACAGATACGCAGTATTTT. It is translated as CASSLATGGATDTQYF.

CDR3 protein: CASSLVVHYSNYGYTF. The CDR3 DNA sequence: TGTGCCAGCAGCTTAGTAGTCCACTACTCTAACTATGGCTACACCTTC. V and J are TRBV7-2 and TRBJ1-2, with D hard to call. V dropped 1 base and J dropped 0 bases, with 12 bases sitting between them. From germline, CDR1 is SGHTA and CDR2 FQGNSA. This CDR3 spans 16 amino acids.

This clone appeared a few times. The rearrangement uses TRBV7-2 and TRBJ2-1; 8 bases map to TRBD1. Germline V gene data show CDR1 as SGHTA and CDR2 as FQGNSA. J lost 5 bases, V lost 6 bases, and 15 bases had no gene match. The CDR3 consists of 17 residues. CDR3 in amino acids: CASRRAIFGRGHNEQFF. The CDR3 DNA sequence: TGTGCCAGCAGACGCGCAATTTTCGGCAGGGGGCACAATGAGCAGTTCTTC.

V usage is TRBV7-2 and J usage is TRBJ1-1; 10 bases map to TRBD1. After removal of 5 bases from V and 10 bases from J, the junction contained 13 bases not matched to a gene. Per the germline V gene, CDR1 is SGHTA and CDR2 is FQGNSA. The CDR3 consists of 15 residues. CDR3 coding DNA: TGTGCCAGCAGCCTAGACAGGGGGCGCAACCCCCCAGCTTTCTTT. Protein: CASSLDRGRNPPAFF. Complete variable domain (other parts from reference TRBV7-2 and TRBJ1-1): GAGVSQSPSNKVTEKGKDVELRCDPISGHTALYWYRQSLGQGLEFLIYFQGNSAPDKSGLPSDRFSAERTGGSVSTLTIQRTQQEDSAVYLCASSLDRGRNPPAFFGQGTRLTVV.

This chain's CDR3 is CASRRQEYNEQFF. CDR3 nucleotides: TGCGCCAGCAGGAGACAGGAGTACAATGAGCAGTTCTTC. The J gene is TRBJ2-1, the V gene TRBV10-2; D may be TRBD1 (6 bases). This CDR3 has 13 amino acids. Trimming left V 6 bases short and J 4 bases short, with 10 bases between. The germline gives CDR1 WSHSY, CDR2 SAAADI.

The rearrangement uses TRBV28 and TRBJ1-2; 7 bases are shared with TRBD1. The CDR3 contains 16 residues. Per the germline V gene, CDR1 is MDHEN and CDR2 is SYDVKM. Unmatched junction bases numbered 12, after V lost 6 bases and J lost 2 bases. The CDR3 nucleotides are TGTGCCAGCAGATCCAACAGGGGCGGATTAAACTATGGCTACACCTTC. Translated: CASRSNRGGLNYGYTF.

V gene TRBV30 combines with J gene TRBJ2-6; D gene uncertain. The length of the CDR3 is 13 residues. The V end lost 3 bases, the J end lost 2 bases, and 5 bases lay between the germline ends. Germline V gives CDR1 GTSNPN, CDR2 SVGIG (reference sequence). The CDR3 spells CAWRWPGANVLTF. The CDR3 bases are TGTGCCTGGAGATGGCCTGGGGCCAACGTCCTGACTTTC.

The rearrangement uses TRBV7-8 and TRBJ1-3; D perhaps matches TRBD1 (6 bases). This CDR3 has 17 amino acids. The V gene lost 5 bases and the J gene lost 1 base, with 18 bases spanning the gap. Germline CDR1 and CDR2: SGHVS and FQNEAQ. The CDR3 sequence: CASSRGFRAQSGNTIYF. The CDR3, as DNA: TGTGCCAGCAGCAGGGGGTTCAGGGCCCAATCTGGAAACACCATATATTTT. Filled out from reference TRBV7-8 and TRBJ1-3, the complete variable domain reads GAGVSQSPRYKVAKRGQDVALRCDPISGHVSLFWYQQALGQGPEFLTYFQNEAQLDKSGLPSDRFFAERPEGSVSTLKIQRTQQEDSAVYLCASSRGFRAQSGNTIYFGEGSWLTVV.

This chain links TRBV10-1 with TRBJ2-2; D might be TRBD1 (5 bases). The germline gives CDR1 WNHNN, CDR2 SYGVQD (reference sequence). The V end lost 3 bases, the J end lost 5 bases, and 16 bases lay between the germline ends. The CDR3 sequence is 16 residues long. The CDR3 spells CASSDGPLGPTGELFF. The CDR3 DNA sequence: TGCGCCAGCAGTGACGGTCCTTTGGGGCCTACCGGGGAGCTGTTTTTT.

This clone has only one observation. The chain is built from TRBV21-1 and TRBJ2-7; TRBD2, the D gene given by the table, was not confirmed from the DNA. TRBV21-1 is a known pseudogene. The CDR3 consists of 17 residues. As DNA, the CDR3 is TGTGCCAGCAGCAAGGGTCTTAGCGGGGGGTTCTCCTACGAGCAGTACGTC. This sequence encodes CASSKGLSGGFSYEQYV.

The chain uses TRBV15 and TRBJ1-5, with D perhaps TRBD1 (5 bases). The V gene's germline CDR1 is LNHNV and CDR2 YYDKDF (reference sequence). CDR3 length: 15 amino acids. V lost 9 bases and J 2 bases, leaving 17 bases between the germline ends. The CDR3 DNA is TGTGCCACACGCGACGGGGGATCGGGCAATCAGCCCCAGCATTTT. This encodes CATRDGGSGNQPQHF.

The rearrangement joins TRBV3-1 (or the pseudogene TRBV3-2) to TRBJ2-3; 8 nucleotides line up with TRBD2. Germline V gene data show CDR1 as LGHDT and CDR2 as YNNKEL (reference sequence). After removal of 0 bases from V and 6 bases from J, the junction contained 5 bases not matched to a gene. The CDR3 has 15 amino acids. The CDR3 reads CASSQEAGVGDTQYF. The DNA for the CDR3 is TGTGCCAGCAGCCAAGAAGCGGGAGTCGGTGATACGCAGTATTTT.

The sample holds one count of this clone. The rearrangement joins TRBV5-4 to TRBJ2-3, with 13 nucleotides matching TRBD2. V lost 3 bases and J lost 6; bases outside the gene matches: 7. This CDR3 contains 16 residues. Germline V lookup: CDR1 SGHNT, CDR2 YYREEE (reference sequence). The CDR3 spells CASSSATSGRGDTQYF. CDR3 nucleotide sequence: TGTGCCAGCAGCTCCGCTACTAGCGGGAGGGGGGATACGCAGTATTTT.

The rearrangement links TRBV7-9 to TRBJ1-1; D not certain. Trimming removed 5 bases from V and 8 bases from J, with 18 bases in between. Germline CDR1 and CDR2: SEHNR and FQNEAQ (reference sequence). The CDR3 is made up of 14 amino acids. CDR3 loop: CASSIPGSGREAFF. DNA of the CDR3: TGTGCCAGCAGCATCCCGGGGTCCGGTAGGGAAGCTTTCTTT.

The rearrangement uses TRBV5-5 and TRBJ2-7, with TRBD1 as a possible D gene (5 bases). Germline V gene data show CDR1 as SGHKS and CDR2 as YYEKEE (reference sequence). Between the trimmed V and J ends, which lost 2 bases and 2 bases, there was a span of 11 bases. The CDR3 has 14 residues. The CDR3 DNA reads TGTGCCAGCAGCTTACGGACAACAGCCTACGAGCAGTACTTC. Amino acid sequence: CASSLRTTAYEQYF.

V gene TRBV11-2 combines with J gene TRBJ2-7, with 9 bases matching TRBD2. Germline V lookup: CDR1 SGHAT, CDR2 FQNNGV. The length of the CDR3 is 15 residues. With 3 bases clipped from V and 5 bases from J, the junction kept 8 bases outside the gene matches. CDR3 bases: TGTGCCAGCAGCTTGGCCATAGCGGGAGTGCACGAGCAGTACGTC. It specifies CASSLAIAGVHEQYV.

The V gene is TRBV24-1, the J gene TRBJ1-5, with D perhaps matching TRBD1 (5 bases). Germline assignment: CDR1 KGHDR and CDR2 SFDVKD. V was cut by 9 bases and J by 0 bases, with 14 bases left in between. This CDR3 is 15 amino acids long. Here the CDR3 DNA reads TGTGCCACCTCCGCAGGGATTTATAGCAATCAGCCCCAGCATTTT. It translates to CATSAGIYSNQPQHF.

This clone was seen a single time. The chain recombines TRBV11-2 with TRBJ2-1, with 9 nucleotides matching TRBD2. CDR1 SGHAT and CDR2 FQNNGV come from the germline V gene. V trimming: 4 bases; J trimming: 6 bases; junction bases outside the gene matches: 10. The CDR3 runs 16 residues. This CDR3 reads CASSSISGRTGNEQFF. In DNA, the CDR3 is TGTGCCAGCAGCTCCATTAGCGGGAGAACAGGCAATGAGCAGTTCTTC.

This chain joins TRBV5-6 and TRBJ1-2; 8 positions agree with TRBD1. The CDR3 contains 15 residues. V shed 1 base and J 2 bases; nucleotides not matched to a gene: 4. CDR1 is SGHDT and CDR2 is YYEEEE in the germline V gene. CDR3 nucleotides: TGTGCCAGCAGCTTGTCGGGACAGGAAAACTATGGCTACACCTTC. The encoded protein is CASSLSGQENYGYTF.

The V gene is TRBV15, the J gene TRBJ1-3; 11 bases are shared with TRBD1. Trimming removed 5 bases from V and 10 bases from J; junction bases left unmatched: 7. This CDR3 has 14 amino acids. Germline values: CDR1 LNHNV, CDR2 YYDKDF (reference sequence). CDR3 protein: CATSLDRGQGTIYF. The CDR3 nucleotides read TGTGCCACCAGCCTGGACAGGGGGCAAGGAACCATATATTTT.